This T cell receptor (beta chain) was observed in a study of blood T cell repertoires in COVID-19. Study context: COVID-19 samples, acute and convalescent, were from the United States, Italy and Spain. Sample material is recorded as cDNA or gDNA derived from T cells, B-cell-depleted T cells, or PBMCs.

As processed by the authors: Estimation of nucleated cell counts was performed using reference gene primer amplification. Some clones are missing from TCRdb's copy, which holds only in-frame ones; the method was immunoSEQ multiplex PCR. V, J and clone size were drawn from that table, and D and trimming were deduced from the DNA. The table has some 180,000 clones, roughly 80% seen once. The CDR3 length is 14 residues. The V and J ends lost 3 bases and 4 bases respectively, with 12 bases between them. Germline-derived CDR1 and CDR2 are SGHAT and FQNNGV. Clinical history as reported by participants underpinned cohort assignment.

This sequence originates from a man aged 55 to 70 who had been exposed to COVID-19. The genes are TRBV11-2 and TRBJ1-1; D is unresolved. Sequenced input: PBMCs or T cells enriched from blood (not recorded which). The CDR3 region is CASSLMGTGTEAFF. For the CDR3, the DNA is TGTGCCAGCAGCTTGATGGGTACGGGCACTGAAGCTTTCTTT.